The 2 T cell receptor beta chains reported below all come from one sample, sequenced in a study of blood T cell repertoires in COVID-19. Only in-frame clones appear in the TCRdb table, and some are missing; sequencing was by immunoSEQ multiplex PCR. The sample holds 250,000 to 350,000 clones; about nine tenths are singletons and the top ten take around 11%. Sequencing was carried out using peripheral blood. The origin of the receptors is a young woman with COVID-19, enrolled during active disease.

V usage is TRBV18 and J usage is TRBJ2-1; the D is unclear. The germline V gene has CDR1 KGHSH and CDR2 LQKENI. This CDR3 is 11 amino acids long. V dropped 3 bases and J dropped 8 bases, with 5 bases sitting between them. CDR3 residues: CASSPGDEQFF. CDR3 coding DNA: TGTGCCAGCTCACCCGGAGATGAGCAGTTCTTC.

The CDR3 loop reads CASSQQGVSPLHF. CDR3 nucleotides: TGCGCCAGCAGCCAACAGGGGGTTTCACCCCTCCACTTT. This rearrangement joins TRBV4-1 to TRBJ1-6; 7 nucleotides agree with TRBD1. CDR1 and CDR2 from the germline V gene are MGHRA and YSYEKL. The J segment lost 9 bases and the V segment lost 2 bases, leaving 1 base of the junction unmatched. The CDR3 extends over 13 amino acids.